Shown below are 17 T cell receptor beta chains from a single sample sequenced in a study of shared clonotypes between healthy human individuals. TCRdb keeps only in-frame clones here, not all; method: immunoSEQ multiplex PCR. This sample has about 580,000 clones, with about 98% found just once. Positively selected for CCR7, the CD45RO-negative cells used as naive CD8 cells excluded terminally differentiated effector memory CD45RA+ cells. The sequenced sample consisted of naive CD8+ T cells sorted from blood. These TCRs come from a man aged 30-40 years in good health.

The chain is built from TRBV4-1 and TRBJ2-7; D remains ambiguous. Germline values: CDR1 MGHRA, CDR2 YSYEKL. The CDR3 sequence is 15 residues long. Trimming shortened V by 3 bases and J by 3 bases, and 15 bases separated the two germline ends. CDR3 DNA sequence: TGCGCCAGCAGCCAGGGGTTATCTCAGGACTACGAGCAGTACTTC. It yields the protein CASSQGLSQDYEQYF.

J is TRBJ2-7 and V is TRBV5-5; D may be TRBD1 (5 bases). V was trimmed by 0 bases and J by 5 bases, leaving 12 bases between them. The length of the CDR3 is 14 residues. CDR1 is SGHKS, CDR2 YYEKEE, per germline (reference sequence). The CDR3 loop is CASSLVKGWDEQYF. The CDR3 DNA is TGTGCCAGCAGCTTGGTTAAGGGGTGGGACGAGCAGTACTTC.

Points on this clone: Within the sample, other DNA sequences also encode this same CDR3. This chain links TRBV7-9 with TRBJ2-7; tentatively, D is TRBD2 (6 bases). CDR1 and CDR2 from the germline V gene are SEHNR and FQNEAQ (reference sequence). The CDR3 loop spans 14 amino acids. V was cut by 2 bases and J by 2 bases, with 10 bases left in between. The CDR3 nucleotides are TGTGCCAGCAGCTTATCAGGGACTCCCTACGAGCAGTACTTC. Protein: CASSLSGTPYEQYF.

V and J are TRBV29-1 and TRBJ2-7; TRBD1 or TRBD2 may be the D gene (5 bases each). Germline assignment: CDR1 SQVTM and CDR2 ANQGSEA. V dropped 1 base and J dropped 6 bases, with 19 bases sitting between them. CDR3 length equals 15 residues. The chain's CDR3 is CSVEVQGQRVVEQYF. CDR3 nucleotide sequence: TGCAGCGTTGAAGTGCAGGGCCAGAGGGTAGTCGAGCAGTACTTC.

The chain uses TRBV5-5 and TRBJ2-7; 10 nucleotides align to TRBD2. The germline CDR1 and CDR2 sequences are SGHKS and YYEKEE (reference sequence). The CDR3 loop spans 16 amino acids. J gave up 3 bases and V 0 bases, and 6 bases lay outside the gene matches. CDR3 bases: TGTGCCAGCAGCTTGGATCTAGCGGGAGATGGCTACGAGCAGTACTTC. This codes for CASSLDLAGDGYEQYF.

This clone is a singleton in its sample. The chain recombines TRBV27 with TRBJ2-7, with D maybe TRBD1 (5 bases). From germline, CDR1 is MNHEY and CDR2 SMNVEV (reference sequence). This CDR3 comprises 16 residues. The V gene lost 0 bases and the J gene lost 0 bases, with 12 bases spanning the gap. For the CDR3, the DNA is TGTGCCAGCAGTTTATCGGGGCGATTGAGCTCCTACGAGCAGTACTTC. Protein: CASSLSGRLSSYEQYF.

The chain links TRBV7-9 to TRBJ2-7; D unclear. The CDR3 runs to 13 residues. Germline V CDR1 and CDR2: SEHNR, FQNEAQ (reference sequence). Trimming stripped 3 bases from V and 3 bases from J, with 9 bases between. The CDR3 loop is CASSFGSDYEQYF. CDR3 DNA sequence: TGTGCCAGCAGCTTCGGGTCTGACTACGAGCAGTACTTC.

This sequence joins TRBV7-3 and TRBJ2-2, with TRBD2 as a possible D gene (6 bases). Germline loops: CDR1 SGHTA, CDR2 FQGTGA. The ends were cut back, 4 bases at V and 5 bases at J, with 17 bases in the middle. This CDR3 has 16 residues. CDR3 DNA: TGTGCCAGCAGCTCCGTCGGAGGGTCGCCAACCGGGGAGCTGTTTTTT. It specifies CASSSVGGSPTGELFF.

CDR3 sequence: CASSPAGHGRRQTQYF. The CDR3 DNA reads as TGCGCCAGCAGCCCAGCGGGACACGGGCGTCGGCAGACCCAGTACTTC. The chain joins TRBV5-1 to TRBJ2-5; D perhaps matches TRBD2 (7 bases). Trimming left V 4 bases short and J 6 bases short, with 22 bases between. CDR1 and CDR2 (germline): SGHRS, YFSETQ. This CDR3 contains 16 residues.

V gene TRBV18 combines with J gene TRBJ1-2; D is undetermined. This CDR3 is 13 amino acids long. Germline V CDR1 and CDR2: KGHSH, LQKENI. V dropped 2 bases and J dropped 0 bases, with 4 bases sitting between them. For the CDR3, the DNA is TGTGCCAGCTCACCAACACCTAACTATGGCTACACCTTC. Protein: CASSPTPNYGYTF.

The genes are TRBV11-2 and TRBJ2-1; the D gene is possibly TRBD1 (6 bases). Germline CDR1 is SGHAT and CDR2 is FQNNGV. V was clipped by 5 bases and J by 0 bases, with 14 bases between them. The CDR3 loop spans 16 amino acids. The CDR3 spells CASSPGRGSSYNEQFF. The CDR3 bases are TGTGCCAGCAGCCCTGGCAGGGGAAGCTCCTACAATGAGCAGTTCTTC.

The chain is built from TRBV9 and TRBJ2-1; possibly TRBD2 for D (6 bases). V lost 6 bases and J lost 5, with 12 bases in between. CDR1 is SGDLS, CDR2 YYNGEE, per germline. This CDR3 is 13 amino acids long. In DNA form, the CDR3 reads TGTGCCAGCAACCAGGCGGGGAACAATGAGCAGTTCTTC. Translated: CASNQAGNNEQFF.

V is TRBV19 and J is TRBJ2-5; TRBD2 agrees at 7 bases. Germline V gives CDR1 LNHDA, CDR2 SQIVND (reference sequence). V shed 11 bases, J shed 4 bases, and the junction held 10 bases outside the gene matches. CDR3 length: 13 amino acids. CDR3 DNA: TGTGCCTCCGCGGGGGAGATCGGAGAGACCCAGTACTTC. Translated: CASAGEIGETQYF.

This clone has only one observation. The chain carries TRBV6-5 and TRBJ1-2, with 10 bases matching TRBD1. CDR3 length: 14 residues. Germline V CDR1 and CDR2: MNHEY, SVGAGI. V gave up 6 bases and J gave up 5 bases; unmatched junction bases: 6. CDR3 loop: CASRPTGGFYGYTF. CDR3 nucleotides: TGTGCCAGCAGACCGACAGGGGGCTTTTATGGCTACACCTTC.

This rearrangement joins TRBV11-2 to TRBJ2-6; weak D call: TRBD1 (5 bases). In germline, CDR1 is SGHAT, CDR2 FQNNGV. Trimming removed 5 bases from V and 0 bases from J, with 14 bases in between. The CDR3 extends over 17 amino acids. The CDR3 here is CASSPPDTSSGANVLTF. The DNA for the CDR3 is TGTGCCAGCAGCCCCCCGGACACGAGCTCTGGGGCCAACGTCCTGACTTTC.

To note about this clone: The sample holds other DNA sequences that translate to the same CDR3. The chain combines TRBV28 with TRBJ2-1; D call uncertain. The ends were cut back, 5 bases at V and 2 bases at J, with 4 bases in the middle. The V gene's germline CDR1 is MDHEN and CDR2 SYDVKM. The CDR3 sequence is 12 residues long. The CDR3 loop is CASSPTYNEQFF. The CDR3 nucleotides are TGTGCCAGCAGTCCTACCTACAATGAGCAGTTCTTC. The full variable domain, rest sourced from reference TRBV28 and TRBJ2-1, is DVKVTQSSRYLVKRTGEKVFLECVQDMDHENMFWYRQDPGLGLRLIYFSYDVKMKEKGDIPEGYSVSREKKERFSLILESASTNQTSMYLCASSPTYNEQFFGPGTRLTVL.

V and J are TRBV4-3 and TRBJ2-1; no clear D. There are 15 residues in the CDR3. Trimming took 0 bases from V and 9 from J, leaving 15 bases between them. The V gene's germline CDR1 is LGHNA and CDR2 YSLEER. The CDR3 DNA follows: TGCGCCAGCAGCCAAGATCGTGACCGCCGCAGTGAGCAGTTCTTC. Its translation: CASSQDRDRRSEQFF.